The rows below give T cell receptor beta chains drawn from one sample of a study of CXCR3-negative and CXCR3-positive naive CD8 T cells. TCRdb reprocessed the 5' RACE reads, keeping one entry per CDR3 protein, no DNA. Recorded for this sample: roughly 50,000 distinct CDR3 sequences. Sequenced input: naive CXCR3+ CD8+ T cells from blood. All receptors derive from a human donor in good health. Some clones in this sample may be carry-over from other donors' samples. Each CDR3 is given with its conserved first and last residue.

V: TRBV7-6
J: TRBJ2-7
CDR3: CASSSPTSGGVYEQYF

V: TRBV10-2
J: TRBJ2-1
CDR3: CASLGGNEQFF

V: TRBV29-1
J: TRBJ2-7
CDR3: CSVEVGLLLGTSYEQYF

V: TRBV20-1
J: TRBJ2-1
CDR3: CSARGPGLADYNEQFF

V: TRBV3-1
J: TRBJ2-3
CDR3: CASSQDSTVPPTDTQYF

V: TRBV20-1
J: TRBJ2-7
CDR3: CSARHESATYEQYF

V: TRBV7-6
J: TRBJ2-7
CDR3: CASSSSAGSYEQYF

V: TRBV28
J: TRBJ2-7
CDR3: CASSSPLWGRYEQYF

V: TRBV7-9
J: TRBJ2-1
CDR3: CASSSGRGNGQFF

V: TRBV3-1
J: TRBJ2-3
CDR3: CASSQENYRPTIRDTQYF

V: TRBV25-1
J: TRBJ2-7
CDR3: CASSEYTGRRVYEQYF

V: TRBV5-1
J: TRBJ2-5
CDR3: CASSLVPQETQYF

V: TRBV12-3/TRBV12-4
J: TRBJ2-5
CDR3: CASSFERSETQYF

V: TRBV7-9
J: TRBJ2-7
CDR3: CASSPTTRGLSYEQYF

V: TRBV25-1
J: TRBJ1-1
CDR3: CASSGLTPDRGPTNTEAFF

V: TRBV2
J: TRBJ2-5
CDR3: CASSERVETQYF

V: TRBV9
J: TRBJ1-1
CDR3: CASSASRVGQTEAFF

V: TRBV20-1
J: TRBJ2-5
CDR3: CSAREELAGLRETQYF

V: TRBV20-1
J: TRBJ1-1
CDR3: CTATGQTNTEAFF

V: TRBV29-1
J: TRBJ2-1
CDR3: CSARGGDEQFF